This T cell receptor beta chain was profiled in a study of T-cell memory formation after mild COVID-19. Across the study: TCR clusters were mostly donor specific. Study-level findings and limits: What remained unconfirmed was the SARS-CoV-2 specificity of second-wave clones peaking on day 37. Among CD4+ contracting clones, most were CM and EM, and CD8+ ones EMRA.

TCRdb reprocessed the 5' RACE reads via MiXCR and lists one record per CDR3 protein. The sample carries 360,000 or so distinct CDR3 sequences, around 27% recorded once. Note on this clonotype: The antigen is not known.

This sequence originates from an adult woman who had mild COVID-19 (a few samples of this study predate the infection). Cell type and time point are not known. The sample was PBMCs or a T cell subset sorted from them (not recorded which).

CDR3 DNA: TGTGCCAGCAGAGTGTCCTCCGACAGGGGCCTGGTCGAGCAGTACTTC. The encoded protein is CASRVSSDRGLVEQYF. This chain joins TRBV6-5 and TRBJ2-7; 8 nucleotides align to TRBD1. Looked up from germline, CDR1 is MNHEY and CDR2 is SVGAGI. With V trimmed by 6 bases and J by 6 bases, 16 bases remained unmatched. This CDR3 comprises 16 residues.